The text below deals with one T cell receptor (beta chain). What antigen it recognizes has not been identified. Qualities for individual bases were not recorded, and no much larger clone is one base off. The collaborating institutions used their own protocols to collect whole blood in K2EDTA tubes. Collaborator samples were shipped for TCRbeta analysis as frozen whole blood, isolated PBMCs, or DNA extracted from either sample type. TCRbeta CDR3 regions were amplified from genomic DNA using the immunoSEQ Assay, a bias-controlled multiplex PCR. The source study handled its data this way. The number of nucleated cells in each sample was estimated by amplification of reference gene primers within the assay. To quantify the absolute abundance of each unique TCRbeta CDR3 rearrangement, sequence reads were collapsed and filtered. For each sample, productive Simpson clonality was calculated by taking the square root of Simpson's diversity index across productive rearrangements. TCRdb holds this immuneACCESS table with in-frame rearrangements only. Some clones are missing; in checked studies, unresolved V genes explain under half, and the rest has no known cause. From that table come the V and J calls and clone size; the DNA was used to work out D and trimming. Counted in this sample were fewer than 500,000 clones; roughly 80% of them appeared once. The top ten constitute more than 0.85% of the sample.

The data are from a study of blood T cell repertoires in COVID-19 (TCRdb year 2020). Study-wide context: The collaborator samples originated in the United States, Italy and Spain and spanned the acute and convalescent phases of COVID-19. The prospective study material was composed of cDNA or gDNA derived from T cells, B-cell-depleted T cells, or PBMCs. The dataset comprised deeply sampled blood TCRbeta repertoires from subjects exposed to, actively infected with, or recovered from COVID-19. The repertoires were released in a freely available public database intended as a resource for research on the immune response to SARS-CoV-2. The samples were drawn from the first 160 participants of the ongoing ImmuneRACE study and from roughly 1,300 subjects provided by 6 global collaborators. The sample metadata nearly always contained a de-identified subject ID, COVID-19 status, age in years and sex. HLA class I and class II types, where available, came from metadata supplied by the sample provider rather than from assay-based typing. The investigation overall reported the following: How much clinical and demographic metadata was included differed by source and by participant, and the metadata was provided uncurated.

CDR1 and CDR2 were assigned from the germline V gene (reference sequence) as LNHDA and SQIVND. Taken from cysteine to phenylalanine, the CDR3 has 15 residues. Left in the record is the CDR3 DNA by itself, 45 bases read in frame from the first base. Deletion took 6 bases off V and 0 bases off J, with a span of 11 bases between the germline ends. The receptor was derived from a human donor with acute or convalescent COVID-19. The donor label of this sample is uncertain. The sequenced sample was peripheral blood. The V gene is TRBV19 and the J gene is TRBJ2-2; a weak D assignment points to TRBD1 (7 bases agree). The DNA is TGTGCCAGTAGGGGGGGACAGACGAACACCGGGGAGCTGTTTTTT. The encoded protein is CASRGGQTNTGELFF.